This entry concerns a single T cell receptor beta chain. What it binds is not known. The sample comes from a study of CXCR3-negative and CXCR3-positive naive CD8 T cells. Regarding the study as a whole: With respect to TRBV-TRBJ usage, naive CXCR3-negative and CXCR3-positive cells were similar; memory differed. CXCR3-positive naive cells carried more hydrophobic TRB CDR3s than CXCR3-negative naive cells did. Diversity ran similarly high across both naive subsets but far lower in memory CD8+ cells.

TRB cDNA libraries were made by UMI-labeled 5' RACE. From the 5' RACE reads, TCRdb lists one entry per CDR3 protein and no DNA. The table for this sample gives about 24,000 distinct CDR3 sequences. The germline V gene has CDR1 ENHRY and CDR2 SYGVKD. There are 13 residues in the CDR3. This sequence was found in a human donor in good health. Some clones in this sample may be carry-over from other donors' samples. V is TRBV10-3 and J is TRBJ1-1. The sequencing sample was made of naive CXCR3- CD8+ T cells from blood. This sample's subset: CD45RO-CCR7+CD27+CD95- naive CD8+ T cells lacking CXCR3 (TNR3-). CDR3 residues: CAISESGGTEAFF.